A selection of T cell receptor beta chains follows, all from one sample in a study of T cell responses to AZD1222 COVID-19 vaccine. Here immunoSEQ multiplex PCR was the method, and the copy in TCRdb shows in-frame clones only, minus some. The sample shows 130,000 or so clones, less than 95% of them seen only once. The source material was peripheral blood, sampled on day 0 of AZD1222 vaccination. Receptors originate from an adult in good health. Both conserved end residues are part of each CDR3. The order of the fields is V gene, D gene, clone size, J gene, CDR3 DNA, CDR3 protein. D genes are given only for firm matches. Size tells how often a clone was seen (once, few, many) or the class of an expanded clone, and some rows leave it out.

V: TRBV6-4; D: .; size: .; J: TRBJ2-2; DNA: TGTGCCAGCAGACCCCACAGGGATGGCACCGGGGAGCTGTTTTTT; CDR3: CASRPHRDGTGELFF
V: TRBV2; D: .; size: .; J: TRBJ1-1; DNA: TGTGCCAGCAGTGAGGCAGCACATATGAACACTGAAGCTTTCTTT; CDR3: CASSEAAHMNTEAFF
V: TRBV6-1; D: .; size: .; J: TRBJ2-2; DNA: TGTGCCAGCAGTGAAGCGCAAGCATGGGGGGTGAACACCGGGGAGCTGTTTTTT; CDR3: CASSEAQAWGVNTGELFF
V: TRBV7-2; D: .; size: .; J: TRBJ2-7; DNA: TGTGCCAGCAGCTTAATGGGGGCCGAGCAGTACTTC; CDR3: CASSLMGAEQYF
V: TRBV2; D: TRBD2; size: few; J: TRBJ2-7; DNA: TGTGCCAGCAGTGATAGGAGACTAGCGGGAGTCGGCGAGCAGTACTTC; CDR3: CASSDRRLAGVGEQYF
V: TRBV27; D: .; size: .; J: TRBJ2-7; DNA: TGTGCCAGCAGTTCGATAGGGGAGTACGAGCAGTACTTC; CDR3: CASSSIGEYEQYF
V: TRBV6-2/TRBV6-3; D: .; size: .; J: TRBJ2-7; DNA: TGTGCCAGCAGTGGGACCGGCGACTACGAGCAGTACTTC; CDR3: CASSGTGDYEQYF
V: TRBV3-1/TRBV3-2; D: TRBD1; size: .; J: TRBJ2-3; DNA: TGTGCCAGCAGCCAAGAAGCCCACAGGGGGTACACAGATACGCAGTATTTT; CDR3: CASSQEAHRGYTDTQYF
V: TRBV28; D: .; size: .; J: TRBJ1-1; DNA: TGTGCCACCATTAGAGGTTCCAGGGTCATTATGAACACTGAAGCTTTCTTT; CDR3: CATIRGSRVIMNTEAFF
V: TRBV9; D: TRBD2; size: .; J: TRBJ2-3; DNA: TGTGCCAGCAGCGCCCGACTAGCGGGAGGGGTAGATACGCAGTATTTT; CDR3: CASSARLAGGVDTQYF
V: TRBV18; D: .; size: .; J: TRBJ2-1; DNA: TGTGCCAGCTCACCCCCGGCAGCTAGCTACAATGAGCAGTTCTTC; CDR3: CASSPPAASYNEQFF
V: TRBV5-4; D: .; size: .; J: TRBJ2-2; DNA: TGTGCCAGCAGCCGACAGGATACCACCGGGGAGCTGTTTTTT; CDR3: CASSRQDTTGELFF
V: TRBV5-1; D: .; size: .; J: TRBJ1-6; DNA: TGCGCCAGCAGCTCGCGGCCCAATTCACCCCTCCACTTT; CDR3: CASSSRPNSPLHF
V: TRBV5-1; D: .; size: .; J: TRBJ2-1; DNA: TGCGCCAGCAGCCCTGGCCCACAGCGGGTGTACAATGAGCAGTTCTTC; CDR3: CASSPGPQRVYNEQFF
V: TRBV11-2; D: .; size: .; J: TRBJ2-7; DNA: TGTGCCAGCAGCACCGGATACGAGCAGTACTTC; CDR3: CASSTGYEQYF
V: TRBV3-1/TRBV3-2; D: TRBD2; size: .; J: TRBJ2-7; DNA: TGTGCCAGCAGCCAAGACGGGAGGGCCGGGGAGCAGTACTTC; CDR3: CASSQDGRAGEQYF
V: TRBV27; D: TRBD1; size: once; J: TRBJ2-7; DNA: TGTGCCAGCAGTGCGGGGACAGGGGGAAGCTCCTACGAGCAGTACTTC; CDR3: CASSAGTGGSSYEQYF
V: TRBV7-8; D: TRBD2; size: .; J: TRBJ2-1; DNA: TGTGCCAGCACCTTAGCGGGTGCGAGCTCCTACAATGAGCAGTTCTTC; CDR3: CASTLAGASSYNEQFF
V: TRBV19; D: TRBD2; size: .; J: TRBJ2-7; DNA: TGTGCCAGTAGTGTCCTAGCGGGAGGGCTCGCTTCTCCCCACTCCTACGAGCAGTACTTC; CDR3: CASSVLAGGLASPHSYEQYF
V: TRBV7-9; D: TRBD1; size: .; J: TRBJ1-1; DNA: TGTGCCAGCAGCCGGACAGGGTTGGAGACTGAAGCTTTCTTT; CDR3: CASSRTGLETEAFF
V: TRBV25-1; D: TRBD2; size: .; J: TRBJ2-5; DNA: TGTGCCAGTGCAAGCGGGATCGGGTACCAAGAGACCCAGTACTTC; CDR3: CASASGIGYQETQYF
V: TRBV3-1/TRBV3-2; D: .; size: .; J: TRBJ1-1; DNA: TGTGCCAGCAGCCAAGCTTTTGGGTTTTCCGAAGCTTTCTTT; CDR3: CASSQAFGFSEAFF
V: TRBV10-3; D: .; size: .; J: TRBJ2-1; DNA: TGTGCCATCAGTGAGTCGGGGGCCGGCGCAAACAATGAGCAGTTCTTC; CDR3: CAISESGAGANNEQFF
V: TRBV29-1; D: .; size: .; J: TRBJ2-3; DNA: TGCAGCGTTGACGCGTCAGGGCGAGATACGCAGTATTTT; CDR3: CSVDASGRDTQYF
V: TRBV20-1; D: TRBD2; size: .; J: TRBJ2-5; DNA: TGCAGTGCTAGTCCCCAACTAGGGACTAGCGGACCCACGGCCCAGTACTTC; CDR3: CSASPQLGTSGPTAQYF
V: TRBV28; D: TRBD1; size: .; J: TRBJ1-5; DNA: TGTGCCAGCAGTTTAGGGACAGGGGGCGGCATGGGCAATCAGCCCCAGCATTTT; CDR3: CASSLGTGGGMGNQPQHF